The T cell receptor (beta chain) under discussion was sequenced for a study of shared T cell receptors in the human thymus. The CDR3 is 16 residues long. Deletions cut 5 bases from V and 0 bases from J, with 14 bases between. Germline V gene data show CDR1 as LGHNT and CDR2 as FRNRAP. Sequencing was performed with immunoSEQ multiplex PCR; in TCRdb, only in-frame clones are kept and a portion is missing. This table holds about 660,000 clones, roughly 90% found once. The same sample was also used in a study of human thymus T cells. From that second work: Samples came from healthy Finnish infants during open corrective cardiac surgery. The thymus tissue came from resections taken during corrective heart surgery. Use of V and J genes seemed skewed within the thymic and blood repertoires. Unrelated people showed highly overlapping thymic repertoires, related research reported.

The genes are TRBV12-5 and TRBJ2-1; possibly TRBD1 for D (5 bases). Sample: thymocytes. This sequence originates from a boy less than two years old with a congenital heart defect. CDR3 amino acids: CASGHLLGDSYNEQFF. In DNA, the CDR3 is TGTGCTAGTGGTCACCTTCTAGGGGACTCCTACAATGAGCAGTTCTTC.